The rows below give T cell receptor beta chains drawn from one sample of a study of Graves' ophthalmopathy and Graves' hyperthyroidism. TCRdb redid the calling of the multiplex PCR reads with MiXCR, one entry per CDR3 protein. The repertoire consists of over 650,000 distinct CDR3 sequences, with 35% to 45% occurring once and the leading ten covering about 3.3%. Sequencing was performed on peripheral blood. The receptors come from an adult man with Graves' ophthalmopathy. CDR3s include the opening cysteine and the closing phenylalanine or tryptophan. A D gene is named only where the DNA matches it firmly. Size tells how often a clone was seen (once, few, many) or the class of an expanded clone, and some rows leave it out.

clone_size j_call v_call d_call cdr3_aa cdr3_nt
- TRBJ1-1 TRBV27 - CASSFTRRTEAFF TGTGCCAGCAGTTTTACCCGGAGAACTGAAGCTTTCTTT
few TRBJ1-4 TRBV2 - CASSARTVGDEKLFF TGTGCCAGCAGTGCCCGGACAGTCGGAGATGAAAAACTGTTTTTT
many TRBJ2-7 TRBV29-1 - CSVSGGVEQYF TGCAGCGTTAGCGGCGGGGTCGAGCAGTACTTC
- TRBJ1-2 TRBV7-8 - CASSLASGVIGGYTF TGTGCCAGCAGCTTAGCATCAGGGGTTATTGGTGGCTACACCTTC
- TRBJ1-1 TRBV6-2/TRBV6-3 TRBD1 CAIRGTAEAFF TGTGCCATCAGAGGGACAGCTGAAGCTTTCTTT
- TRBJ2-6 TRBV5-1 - CASSLGSGSSGANVLTF TGCGCCAGCAGCTTGGGTTCGGGAAGTTCTGGGGCCAACGTCCTGACTTTC
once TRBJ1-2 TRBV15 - CATSEHHDSLLGYTF TGTGCCACCAGTGAGCATCACGACAGTCTTCTTGGCTACACCTTC
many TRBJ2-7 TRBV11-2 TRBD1 CASSATGLEQYF TGTGCCAGCAGCGCGACAGGGCTCGAGCAGTACTTC
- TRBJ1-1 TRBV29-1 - CSSLSGMNTEAFF TGCAGCAGTTTATCAGGGATGAACACTGAAGCTTTCTTT
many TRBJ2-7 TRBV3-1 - CASSQAHYEQYF TGTGCCAGCAGCCAAGCCCATTACGAGCAGTACTTC
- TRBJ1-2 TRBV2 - CASSDWSDYGYTF TGTGCCAGCAGTGATTGGTCGGACTATGGCTACACCTTC
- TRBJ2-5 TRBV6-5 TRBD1 CASSRGQGRGVLETQYF TGTGCCAGCAGCCGGGGACAGGGGCGGGGAGTTTTAGAGACCCAGTACTTC
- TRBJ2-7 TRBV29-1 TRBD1 CSVEGQGGDLF TGCAGCGTTGAAGGACAGGGCGGAGACTTATTC
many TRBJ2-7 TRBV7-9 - CASSALGTTYEQYF TGTGCCAGCAGCGCCTTGGGAACCACCTACGAGCAGTACTTC
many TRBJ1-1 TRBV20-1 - CSASKPVHTEAFF TGCAGTGCTAGCAAACCGGTCCACACTGAAGCTTTCTTT
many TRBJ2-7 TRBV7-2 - CASSLGGAAYEQYF TGTGCCAGCAGCTTGGGAGGTGCAGCCTACGAGCAGTACTTC
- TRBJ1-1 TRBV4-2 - CASSQDLRGRTEAFF TGTGCCAGCAGCCAAGATCTTCGGGGGAGGACTGAAGCTTTCTTT
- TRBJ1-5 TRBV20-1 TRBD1 CSARVSGGRNQPQHF TGCAGTGCTAGAGTGTCAGGGGGCCGCAATCAGCCCCAGCATTTT
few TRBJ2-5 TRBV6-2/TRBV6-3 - CASRPSYKETQYF TGTGCCAGCAGACCAAGCTACAAAGAGACCCAGTACTTC
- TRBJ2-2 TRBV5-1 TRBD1 CASSFQGAGLSPGELFF TGCGCCAGCAGCTTTCAGGGGGCCGGGCTCTCGCCCGGGGAGCTGTTTTTT
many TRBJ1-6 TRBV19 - CASSILHSNSPLHF TGTGCCAGTAGTATTCTCCATTCCAATTCACCCCTCCACTTT
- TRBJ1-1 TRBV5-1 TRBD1 CASSVLGTQGRRNTEAFF TGCGCCAGCAGCGTACTCGGAACACAGGGGCGTCGGAACACTGAAGCTTTCTTT
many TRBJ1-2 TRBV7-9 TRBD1 CASSRGGGGYGYTF TGTGCCAGCAGCCGAGGGGGCGGCGGCTATGGCTACACCTTC
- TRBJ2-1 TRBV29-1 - CSDESSSYNEQFF TGCAGCGATGAGAGTAGCTCCTACAATGAGCAGTTCTTC
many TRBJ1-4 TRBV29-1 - CSVEQGPREKLFF TGCAGCGTTGAACAGGGGCCGCGGGAAAAACTGTTTTTT
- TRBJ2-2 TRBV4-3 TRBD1 CASSQELGQESGELFF TGCGCCAGCAGCCAAGAGTTGGGACAGGAGTCCGGGGAGCTGTTTTTT
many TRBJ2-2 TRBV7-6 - CASSFNHGELFF TGTGCCAGCAGCTTTAATCATGGGGAGCTGTTTTTT
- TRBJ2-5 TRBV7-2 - CASSSGEGNQPQYF TGTGCCAGCAGTTCGGGGGAAGGCAATCAGCCCCAGTACTTC
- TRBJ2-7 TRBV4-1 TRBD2 CASSRKLAGGPLYEQYF TGCGCCAGCAGCCGGAAACTAGCGGGGGGGCCGTTGTACGAGCAGTACTTC
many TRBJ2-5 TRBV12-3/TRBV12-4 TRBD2 CASSLLAKETQYF TGTGCCAGCAGCTTACTAGCGAAGGAGACCCAGTACTTC
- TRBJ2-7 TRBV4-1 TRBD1 CASSQDQQGSYEQYF TGCGCCAGCAGCCAAGATCAACAGGGGTCCTACGAGCAGTACTTC
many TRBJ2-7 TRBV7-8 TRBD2 CASSLVSGGRTYEQYF TGTGCCAGCAGCTTAGTTTCGGGAGGAAGGACCTACGAGCAGTACTTC
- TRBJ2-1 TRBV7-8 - CASSFREYNEQFF TGTGCCAGCAGCTTCAGGGAGTACAATGAGCAGTTCTTC
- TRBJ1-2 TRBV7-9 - CASSPGGEGTDYGYTF TGTGCCAGCAGCCCCGGAGGTGAGGGGACGGACTATGGCTACACCTTC
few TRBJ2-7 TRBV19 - CASSITAPTSYEQYF TGTGCCAGTAGTATAACCGCGCCGACATCCTACGAGCAGTACTTC
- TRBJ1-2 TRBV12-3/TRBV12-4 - CASRKWGVGYGYTF TGTGCCAGCAGGAAATGGGGAGTGGGCTATGGCTACACCTTC
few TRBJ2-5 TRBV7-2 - CASSFGGNSNQPQYF TGTGCCAGCAGCTTCGGAGGGAATAGCAATCAGCCCCAGTACTTC
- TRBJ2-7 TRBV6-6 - CASSYSRTKVNGEQYF TGTGCCAGCAGTTACTCCCGGACAAAGGTCAACGGCGAGCAGTACTTC
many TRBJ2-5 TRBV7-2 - CASSLWGRETQYF TGTGCCAGCAGCTTATGGGGTCGAGAGACCCAGTACTTC
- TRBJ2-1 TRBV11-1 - CASSLEGAVRGDNEQFF TGTGCCAGCAGCTTAGAGGGTGCAGTCCGAGGGGACAATGAGCAGTTCTTC
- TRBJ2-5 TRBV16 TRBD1 CAIRGTGVLQETQYF TGTGCCATCAGGGGGACAGGGGTATTGCAAGAGACCCAGTACTTC
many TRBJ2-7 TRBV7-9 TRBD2 CASSPGLGVSYEQYF TGTGCCAGCAGCCCTGGACTAGGAGTCTCCTACGAGCAGTACTTC
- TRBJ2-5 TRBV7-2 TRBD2 CAWSVLAGPGETQYF TGTGCCTGGAGTGTACTAGCGGGGCCGGGGGAGACCCAGTACTTC
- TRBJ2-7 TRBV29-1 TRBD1 CSAPGQGAREQYF TGCAGCGCTCCGGGACAGGGGGCACGAGAGCAGTACTTC
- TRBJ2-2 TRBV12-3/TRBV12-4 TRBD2 CASSLTSGSFGELFF TGTGCCAGCAGTTTGACTAGCGGGAGTTTCGGGGAGCTGTTTTTT
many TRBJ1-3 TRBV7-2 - CASSQLHGNTIYF TGTGCCAGCAGCCAACTCCATGGGAACACCATATATTTT